This T cell receptor (beta chain) derives from a study of T cells after yellow fever vaccination. General study points: High-abundance clonotypes from the bulk population could contaminate FACS-sorted repertoires.

TCRdb analysed the 5' RACE reads with MiXCR anew, one entry per CDR3 protein. The table includes 250,000 to 350,000 distinct CDR3 sequences, around 7% detected once. This clonotype was observed a handful of times. Its antigen is unidentified. Germline CDR1 and CDR2: SGHDT and YYEEEE. V lost 0 bases, J lost 6 bases, and 4 bases stayed unmatched. The CDR3 is 15 residues long. The sample was PBMCs, taken about 49 days after the first yellow fever vaccination. This receptor was taken from a man aged 18 to 29 who received the YFV17D yellow fever vaccine. The V and J genes are TRBV5-6 and TRBJ1-5, with TRBD1 matching over 9 bases. The DNA for the CDR3 is TGTGCCAGCAGCTTGGGACAGGGGGGCGGTCAGCCCCAGCATTTT. This encodes CASSLGQGGGQPQHF.